This T cell receptor beta chain comes out of a study of regulatory T cells in long-lasting Graves disease. Unmatched junction bases numbered 6, after V lost 4 bases and J lost 2 bases. Germline CDR1 and CDR2: SGHRS and YFSETQ. This CDR3 is 16 amino acids long. Time point of the sample: newly diagnosed GD, antithyroid drugs for less than 3 months. Preparation of the TCR library used RNA extracted from PBMCs. Through Arm-PCR of CDR3 regions and iRepertoire HTBI primers, TCR beta libraries were built. TCRdb fed the multiplex PCR reads into MiXCR, producing one record per CDR3 protein. The sample shows 550,000 to 700,000 distinct CDR3 sequences, about 16% of them seen only once. This sample also appeared in a second study, on T cells in Graves' hyperthyroidism and ophthalmopathy.

The sequencing here drew on peripheral blood mononuclear cells (PBMCs), taken at new diagnosis, from a patient treated with antithyroid drugs. This TCR derives from a man aged 18 to 35 with Graves disease. The chain has TRBV5-1 and TRBJ2-1; 10 bases match TRBD2. The CDR3 sequence is CASSDPGLAPYNEQFF. The CDR3, as DNA: TGCGCCAGCAGCGACCCGGGACTAGCGCCCTACAATGAGCAGTTCTTC.